These 9 T cell receptor beta chains share one sample of origin, sequenced in a study of T cell responses to AZD1222 COVID-19 vaccine. TCRdb's copy holds only in-frame clones and misses some; the assay was immunoSEQ multiplex PCR. The sample has about 110,000 clones, 88% seen once. The input for sequencing was peripheral blood, taken on day 0 of MenACWY control vaccination. Receptors originate from an adult in good health.

This chain connects TRBV20-1 to TRBJ1-1; the D is unclear. The CDR3 length is 10 residues. Germline CDR1 DFQATT, CDR2 SNEGSKA (reference sequence). V dropped 6 bases and J dropped 4 bases, with 6 bases sitting between them. The CDR3 is CSALGTEAFF. As DNA, the CDR3 is TGCAGTGCCTTGGGCACTGAAGCTTTCTTT.

The chain uses TRBV2 and TRBJ1-1, with D maybe TRBD1 (6 bases). Germline CDR1 is SNHLY and CDR2 is FYNNEI. Trimming stripped 7 bases from V and 0 bases from J, with 12 bases between. The CDR3 consists of 14 residues. This chain's CDR3 is CASIRTALNTEAFF. CDR3 in DNA: TGTGCCAGCATCAGGACAGCCCTGAACACTGAAGCTTTCTTT.

The chain joins TRBV28 to TRBJ2-7; 7 nucleotides agree with TRBD1. The CDR3 consists of 15 residues. Germline V gene sequence: CDR1 MDHEN, CDR2 SYDVKM. The junction had 12 bases not matched to a gene; V was cut back by 5 bases and J by 5 bases. The CDR3 is CASSPRLTGRHEQYF. The CDR3 bases are TGTGCCAGCAGTCCCAGATTGACAGGGCGGCACGAGCAGTACTTC.

The count of this clone is one. This chain joins TRBV5-6 and TRBJ1-2; D is uncertain. The CDR3 length is 12 residues. Germline V gene lookup returns CDR1 SGHDT and CDR2 YYEEEE. Trimming stripped 6 bases from V and 2 bases from J, with 8 bases between. This CDR3 is CASNGENYGYTF. Here the CDR3 DNA reads TGTGCCAGCAACGGGGAGAACTATGGCTACACCTTC.

The chain has TRBV19 and TRBJ2-7; D not resolved. V was shortened by 5 bases and J by 0 bases, with 11 bases between the two germline ends. The CDR3 totals 14 residues. Germline V gene sequence: CDR1 LNHDA, CDR2 SQIVND (reference sequence). The CDR3 sequence is CASSPPARSYEQYF. DNA for the CDR3: TGTGCCAGTAGTCCTCCCGCGCGCTCCTACGAGCAGTACTTC. Supplemented by reference TRBV19 and TRBJ2-7, the full variable domain reads DGGITQSPKYLFRKEGQNVTLSCEQNLNHDAMYWYRQDPGQGLRLIYYSQIVNDFQKGDIAEGYSVSREKKESFPLTVTSAQKNPTAFYLCASSPPARSYEQYFGPGTRLTVT.

J is TRBJ1-3 and V is TRBV28, with D possibly TRBD1 on 5 matching bases. This CDR3 has 15 amino acids. V gave up 3 bases and J gave up 4 bases, with 13 bases separating them. The V gene's germline CDR1 is MDHEN and CDR2 SYDVKM. As DNA, the CDR3 is TGTGCCAGCAGTTTGGTCAGGGCGGGAGGAAACACCATATATTTT. Amino acids: CASSLVRAGGNTIYF.

The chain couples TRBV9 to TRBJ2-2; D is uncertain. The V end was cut by 0 bases, the J end by 5 bases, with 2 bases between. Germline V gene data show CDR1 as SGDLS and CDR2 as YYNGEE. The CDR3 runs 12 residues. The chain's CDR3 is CASSVATGELFF. CDR3 DNA sequence: TGTGCCAGCAGCGTAGCAACCGGGGAGCTGTTTTTT.

With regard to this clone: Because the CDR3's place on the DNA is in doubt, the DNA is left out and the CDR3 is given as listed by TCRdb. The rearrangement links TRBV11-2 to TRBJ1-2. The CDR3 numbers 14 amino acids, ends counted. Germline assignment: CDR1 SGHAT and CDR2 FQNNGV. The CDR3 reads CASSLDLFGVGNTF.

The chain has TRBV10-3 and TRBJ1-6, with 8 bases that match TRBD1. This CDR3 has 16 residues. Germline V gene sequence: CDR1 ENHRY, CDR2 SYGVKD. Unmatched junction bases numbered 6, after V lost 2 bases and J lost 6 bases. The CDR3 is CAISEPSGQVNSPLHF. The CDR3 DNA reads TGTGCCATCAGTGAGCCATCGGGACAGGTTAATTCACCCCTCCACTTT.